Listed below are T cell receptor beta chains from one sample, sequenced in a study of control samples from healthy donors and cancer patients. This table comes from immunoSEQ multiplex PCR, and its TCRdb copy is limited to in-frame clones, with some not included. This sample has 90,000 or so clones, with approximately 86% found just once. The specimen sequenced was blood. The receptors were gathered from a man aged 30 to 45 in good health. Both conserved end residues are part of each CDR3. Each record gives: J gene, D gene, clone size, V gene, CDR3 DNA, CDR3 protein. The D gene is left open where the match is weak. The size entry is marked missing in some rows and otherwise reads once, few, many or a size class.

>TRBJ2-5|-|-|TRBV25-1
TGTGCCAGCAGTGACTACAGCGAAGAGACCCAGTACTTC
CASSDYSEETQYF
>TRBJ2-1|TRBD1|many|TRBV18
TGTGCCAGCTCACTCCGGGACAGTGGGTACAATGAGCAGTTCTTC
CASSLRDSGYNEQFF
>TRBJ2-7|TRBD1|-|TRBV14
TGTGCCAGCAGCCGTCAGGATCCCGTCCGGGACAGGGGAGAAGTTTCGTACGAGCAGTACTTC
CASSRQDPVRDRGEVSYEQYF
>TRBJ2-1|TRBD1|-|TRBV9
TGTGCCAGCAGCGTGATTACTAGGGGGCTTGATGAGCAGTTCTTC
CASSVITRGLDEQFF
>TRBJ1-2|TRBD1|-|TRBV5-5
TGTGCCAGCAGCTTCCGGGCAGGGGGTATCGGCTATGGCTACACCTTC
CASSFRAGGIGYGYTF
>TRBJ1-1|-|few|TRBV27
TGTGCCAGCGGTCCCTATGGGGGCAGGACTGAAGCTTTCTTT
CASGPYGGRTEAFF
>TRBJ1-1|-|-|TRBV29-1
TGCAGCGTTGCTGCCCACATGAACACTGAAGCTTTCTTT
CSVAAHMNTEAFF
>TRBJ2-7|TRBD1|-|TRBV19
TGTGCCAGTATGGGACAGGGGTACGAGCAGTACTTC
CASMGQGYEQYF
>TRBJ1-2|-|-|TRBV29-1
TGCAGCGTGTTGATGCAGGCGGAGGGTGGCTACACCTTC
CSVLMQAEGGYTF
>TRBJ2-5|-|few|TRBV19
TGTGCCAGTAGTCCCGACCAGGCAGGAGAGACCCAGTACTTC
CASSPDQAGETQYF
>TRBJ1-6|-|once|TRBV5-5
TGTGCCAGCAGCTTGGCCCTAGGAGTGAGGTACTCACCCCTCCACTTT
CASSLALGVRYSPLHF
>TRBJ1-1|-|once|TRBV19
TGTGCCAGTAGTATAACAGGAGATACTGAAGCTTTCTTT
CASSITGDTEAFF
>TRBJ1-5|-|once|TRBV13
TGTGCCAGCAGCTTCAGGGGTCAGCCCCAGCATTTT
CASSFRGQPQHF
>TRBJ1-5|-|-|TRBV3-1/TRBV3-2
TGTGCCAGCAGCCAACAGGGTGCTGGCAATCAGCCCCAGCATTTT
CASSQQGAGNQPQHF
>TRBJ1-1|-|-|TRBV3-1/TRBV3-2
TGTGCCAGCAGCCAAACTCGGACAGTCGCTGAAGCTTTCTTT
CASSQTRTVAEAFF
>TRBJ1-2|-|-|TRBV15
TGTGCCACCAGCAGGGGCGACCTCCTTAACTATGGCTACACCTTC
CATSRGDLLNYGYTF
>TRBJ1-1|-|-|TRBV6-5
TGTGCCAGCAGAGCCCAGCCCCTGAGCACTGAAGCTTTCTTT
CASRAQPLSTEAFF
>TRBJ2-1|-|-|TRBV5-1
TGCGCCAGCAGCTTGGGAGACAGGAGCAACAATGAGCAGTTCTTC
CASSLGDRSNNEQFF
>TRBJ2-2|-|-|TRBV19
TGTGCCAGTAGTATAGGAGTGCGGGAGCTGTTTTTT
CASSIGVRELFF
>TRBJ2-1|TRBD1|-|TRBV24-1
TGTGCCACCAGTGATCAACAGGGGAGCTCCTACAATGAGCAGTTCTTC
CATSDQQGSSYNEQFF
>TRBJ1-2|-|-|TRBV4-2
TGTGCCAGCAGCCAAGAACCCAGAGACACCTATGGCTACACCTTC
CASSQEPRDTYGYTF